The source of this TCR beta chain is a study of CD8 T cells in Susac syndrome. Random-hexamer reverse transcription was applied to about 0.45 to 1 ug RNA. From the immunoSEQ multiplex PCR reads, TCRdb called clonotypes with MiXCR, one entry per CDR3 protein. Among fewer than 300,000 distinct CDR3 sequences listed, around 84% were seen once. V was shortened by 6 bases and J by 7 bases, with 9 bases between the two germline ends. The CDR3 runs 11 residues. Germline CDR1 and CDR2: MDHEN and SYDVKM. The gene calls are TRBV28 and TRBJ1-1; D is unresolved. What was sequenced was CD8+ T cells from PBMCs. This clonotype was obtained from a human donor with multiple sclerosis. The CDR3 spells CASRSGIEAFF. DNA for the CDR3: TGTGCCAGCAGAAGCGGCATTGAAGCTTTCTTT. Full variable domain (remainder filled in from reference TRBV28 and TRBJ1-1): DVKVTQSSRYLVKRTGEKVFLECVQDMDHENMFWYRQDPGLGLRLIYFSYDVKMKEKGDIPEGYSVSREKKERFSLILESASTNQTSMYLCASRSGIEAFFGQGTRLTVV.